This T cell receptor (beta chain) was observed in a study of Ad26.COV2.S vaccination and SARS-CoV-2 variants. Study-level points and caveats: People given the vaccine had a wider spike-specific TCR breadth than placebo recipients did. It is possible that the TCR breadth and depth analyses underestimated the total T cell responses. Substantial breadth was reported for post-vaccination spike-specific CD8+ and CD4+ T cells.

A word on this clone: As yet, its antigen is unknown.

The protocol was immunoSEQ multiplex PCR, while the TCRdb copy is restricted to in-frame clones and leaves out a portion. The repertoire includes some 340,000 clones, 85% to 90% of them detected once, and roughly 2.1% sits in the top ten. Treatment described: 19 received Ad26.COV2.S at low or high dose, single or two shots; five or six received placebo; per-sample allocation not given. Specimen acquisition occurred on day 63 following the initial vaccine or placebo injection. Its platform was an Ad26 vector, and its expressed antigen was Wuhan-strain SARS-CoV-2 spike. Sequencing was performed on peripheral blood, taken in a trial of Ad26.COV2.S vaccine versus placebo. The TCR sequence derives from a person between 18 and 60 years old who received the Ad26.COV2.S COVID-19 vaccine or a placebo.

The CDR3 DNA reads as TGTGCCAGCAGTACACCGGGACGAGAAGAGACCCAGTACTTC. The encoded protein is CASSTPGREETQYF. This chain connects TRBV25-1 to TRBJ2-5, with D perhaps being TRBD1 or TRBD2 (5 bases each). V lost 5 bases to trimming and J lost 3 bases, with 13 bases between them. This CDR3 has 14 residues. CDR1 is MGHDK and CDR2 is SYGVNS in the germline V gene.